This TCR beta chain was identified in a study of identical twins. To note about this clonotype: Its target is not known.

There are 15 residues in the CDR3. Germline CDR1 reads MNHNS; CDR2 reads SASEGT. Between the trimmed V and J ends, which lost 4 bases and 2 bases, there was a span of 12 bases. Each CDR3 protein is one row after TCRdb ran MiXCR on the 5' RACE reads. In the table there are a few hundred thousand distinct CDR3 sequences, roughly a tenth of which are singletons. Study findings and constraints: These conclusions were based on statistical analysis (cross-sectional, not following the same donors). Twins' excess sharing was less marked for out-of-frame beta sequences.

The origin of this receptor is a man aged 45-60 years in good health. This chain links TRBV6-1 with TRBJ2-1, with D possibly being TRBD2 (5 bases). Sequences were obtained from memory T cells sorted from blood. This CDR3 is CASSARGIAYNEQFF. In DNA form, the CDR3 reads TGTGCCAGCAGTGCCCGGGGAATAGCCTACAATGAGCAGTTCTTC.